Below, 26 T cell receptor beta chains from the same sample are listed, as sequenced in a study of cytomegalovirus exposure and HLA in healthy donors. Use of 60 Vbeta and 13 Jbeta primers characterized the PCR. This table comes from immunoSEQ multiplex PCR, and its TCRdb copy is limited to in-frame clones, with some not included. This table has fewer than 200,000 clones, approximately 84% appearing once. Input material: PBMCs. Receptors originate from a man between 25 and 39 years old in good health and CMV-seronegative.

Regarding this clone: Mismatch with germline at one junction end may stem from a read error. The chain joins TRBV7-3 to TRBJ1-1; no clear D gene. This CDR3 is 13 amino acids long. Germline values: CDR1 SGHTA, CDR2 FQGTGA. The CDR3 reads CASSLIGNSEAFF. The CDR3 DNA is TGTGCCAGCAGCTTAATAGGAAACAGTGAAGCTTTCTTT.

J is TRBJ2-5 and V is TRBV7-9, with D perhaps matching TRBD2 (6 bases). Germline V CDR1 and CDR2: SEHNR, FQNEAQ (reference sequence). The ends were cut back, 7 bases at V and 4 bases at J, with 19 bases in the middle. CDR3 length: 15 amino acids. The CDR3 here is CASIRGGDRRETQYF. CDR3 sequence (DNA): TGTGCCAGCATAAGGGGAGGCGACCGGCGAGAGACCCAGTACTTC.

The V and J genes are TRBV7-9 and TRBJ2-6, with D perhaps TRBD2 (5 bases). The CDR3 length is 18 residues. With 1 base removed from V and 2 bases from J, the gap between germline ends came to 15 bases. The germline V gene encodes CDR1 SEHNR and CDR2 FQNEAQ (reference sequence). DNA of the CDR3: TGTGCCAGCAGCTTAGGCCCGGCGGGTGCTGCTGGGGCCAACGTCCTGACTTTC. This gives the protein CASSLGPAGAAGANVLTF.

Points on this clone: Other DNA sequences from this sample encode an identical CDR3 as well. The chain couples TRBV19 to TRBJ1-5; a weak D match, TRBD1 (5 bases). Looked up from germline, CDR1 is LNHDA and CDR2 is SQIVND (reference sequence). Trimming took off 4 bases at V and 5 bases at J, with 9 bases between the two ends. The CDR3 loop spans 13 amino acids. CDR3 sequence: CASSRQGYQPQHF. The CDR3 DNA reads as TGTGCCAGTAGTAGGCAGGGTTATCAGCCCCAGCATTTT.

The chain carries TRBV4-1 and TRBJ2-7; weak D call: TRBD1 (5 bases). Germline CDR1 MGHRA, CDR2 YSYEKL. CDR3 length: 17 amino acids. The germline V and J ends were trimmed by 2 bases and 4 bases, with 21 bases remaining between them. Here the CDR3 DNA reads TGCGCCAGCAGCCAACCGGACCCGGGCCTCTCAGGGTACGAGCAGTACTTC. This encodes CASSQPDPGLSGYEQYF.

The rearrangement joins TRBV6-1 to TRBJ2-5; 9 nucleotides agree with TRBD2. The V gene end was trimmed by 4 bases and the J gene end by 5 bases; junction bases not matched to a gene: 20. This CDR3 spans 19 amino acids. In germline, CDR1 is MNHNS, CDR2 SASEGT. The CDR3: CASSAPSSGLALRGETQYF. DNA for the CDR3: TGTGCCAGCAGTGCACCTTCTTCGGGACTAGCTCTAAGGGGGGAGACCCAGTACTTC.

The gene calls are TRBV4-2 and TRBJ2-7; weak D call: TRBD1 (6 bases). Deletions cut 4 bases from V and 2 bases from J, with 12 bases between. Germline-derived CDR1 and CDR2 are LGHNA and YNFKEQ. The CDR3 length is 14 residues. CDR3 DNA sequence: TGTGCCAGCAGCCCAGGGGCAGCCACCTACGAGCAGTACTTC. It yields the protein CASSPGAATYEQYF.

The chain links TRBV5-1 to TRBJ1-1, with 7 positions matching TRBD1. V was pared by 2 bases and J by 4 bases, with 11 bases of the junction left unmatched. This CDR3 comprises 16 residues. Germline CDR1 reads SGHRS; CDR2 reads YFSETQ. CDR3 nucleotides: TGCGCCAGCAGCTTAAGGACAGGTCCTTTGGGCACTGAAGCTTTCTTT. Residues: CASSLRTGPLGTEAFF.

V and J are TRBV19 and TRBJ2-2; tentative D call: TRBD1 (6 bases). CDR1 is LNHDA and CDR2 is SQIVND in the germline V gene (reference sequence). The CDR3 contains 14 residues. V lost 8 bases, J lost 4 bases, and 14 bases lay in between. CDR3 amino acids: CASQRRDITGELFF. In DNA, the CDR3 is TGTGCCAGTCAAAGACGGGACATCACCGGGGAGCTGTTTTTT.

This clone was found a few times. The chain is built from TRBV7-9 and TRBJ1-4; D may be TRBD1 (6 bases). CDR1 and CDR2 (germline): SEHNR, FQNEAQ (reference sequence). The CDR3 loop spans 14 amino acids. V lost 5 bases and J 4 bases, leaving 11 bases between the germline ends. CDR3 nucleotides: TGTGCCAGCAGCCACCCAGGGGTTAATGAAAAACTGTTTTTT. It is translated as CASSHPGVNEKLFF.

This clone was detected a few times. V gene TRBV15 combines with J gene TRBJ2-2; D is possibly TRBD2 (6 bases). Germline CDR1 reads LNHNV; CDR2 reads YYDKDF (reference sequence). The CDR3 extends over 15 amino acids. V dropped 3 bases and J dropped 2 bases, with 10 bases sitting between them. The CDR3 is CATSREGFNTGELFF. The CDR3 region has the DNA TGTGCCACCAGCAGGGAGGGCTTCAACACCGGGGAGCTGTTTTTT.

J is TRBJ2-1 and V is TRBV7-6; TRBD1 might be the D (5 bases). V lost 3 bases and J 4 bases, leaving 7 bases between the germline ends. This CDR3 has 13 amino acids. Germline CDR1 SGHVS, CDR2 FNYEAQ. In DNA form, the CDR3 reads TGTGCCAGCAGCTTTGGGGCTTACAATGAGCAGTTCTTC. It translates to CASSFGAYNEQFF.

The rearrangement links TRBV10-3 to TRBJ2-3; weak D call: TRBD2 (5 bases). The germline V gene has CDR1 ENHRY and CDR2 SYGVKD. Trimming pared 9 bases from V and 4 bases from J, leaving 14 bases between. The CDR3 runs to 13 residues. Written as DNA, the CDR3 is TGTGCCATTGGGAGTGGTGGAGCAGATACGCAGTATTTT. It yields the protein CAIGSGGADTQYF.

This rearrangement joins TRBV6-1 to TRBJ2-7; 8 bases are shared with TRBD1. The CDR3 length is 15 residues. V lost 2 bases, J lost 9 bases, and 12 bases stayed unmatched. The germline V gene encodes CDR1 MNHNS and CDR2 SASEGT. The CDR3 sequence is CASSELAGGVRGQYF. CDR3 sequence (DNA): TGTGCCAGCAGTGAATTGGCAGGGGGCGTCCGGGGGCAGTACTTC.

The chain couples TRBV11-3 to TRBJ2-7, with 11 bases lining up with TRBD1. Germline-derived CDR1 and CDR2 are SGHNT and YENEEA. The CDR3 is 15 amino acids. Unmatched junction bases numbered 2, after V lost 3 bases and J lost 1 base. CDR3 sequence (DNA): TGTGCCAGCAGCTTGGGACAGGGGGAATCCTACGAGCAGTACTTC. It codes for CASSLGQGESYEQYF.

The chain carries TRBV2 and TRBJ2-6; D gene unclear. Germline V lookup: CDR1 SNHLY, CDR2 FYNNEI. The CDR3 is made up of 14 amino acids. V dropped 6 bases and J dropped 2 bases, with 8 bases sitting between them. The CDR3 sequence is CASSAHTGANVLTF. CDR3 sequence (DNA): TGTGCCAGCAGCGCCCACACTGGGGCCAACGTCCTGACTTTC.

The V gene is TRBV30, the J gene TRBJ1-1; D is ambiguous. Germline V lookup: CDR1 GTSNPN, CDR2 SVGIG (reference sequence). CDR3 length: 14 amino acids. V dropped 2 bases and J dropped 0 bases, with 10 bases sitting between them. The CDR3 DNA follows: TGTGCCTGGAGTTTGCGGGAGATGAACACTGAAGCTTTCTTT. Residues: CAWSLREMNTEAFF.

This rearrangement joins TRBV7-9 to TRBJ2-7; perhaps TRBD1 as D (5 bases). The germline V gene has CDR1 SEHNR and CDR2 FQNEAQ (reference sequence). Trimming removed 4 bases from V and 0 bases from J, with 22 bases in between. This CDR3 comprises 18 residues. The CDR3 loop is CASSSTIGIAGPSYEQYF. The DNA for the CDR3 is TGTGCCAGCAGCTCCACAATAGGTATTGCAGGGCCCTCCTACGAGCAGTACTTC.

The chain employs TRBV28 and TRBJ2-7; 8 bases match TRBD2. Trimming at V came to 7 bases and at J to 0 bases, leaving 11 bases not matched to a gene. Germline CDR1 and CDR2: MDHEN and SYDVKM. This CDR3 has 16 amino acids. The CDR3 reads CASIAVGSGGSYEQYF. CDR3 sequence (DNA): TGTGCCAGCATCGCAGTGGGAAGCGGGGGCTCCTACGAGCAGTACTTC.

J is TRBJ2-7 and V is TRBV7-8, with 12 bases matching TRBD2. CDR1 SGHVS and CDR2 FQNEAQ come from the germline V gene. The CDR3 runs 15 residues. V was pared by 4 bases and J by 2 bases, with 3 bases of the junction left unmatched. As DNA, the CDR3 is TGTGCCAGCAGCTCACTAGCGGGAGGACCCTACGAGCAGTACTTC. This sequence encodes CASSSLAGGPYEQYF.

The rearrangement joins TRBV6-1 to TRBJ2-7; TRBD1 matches 8 bases. V shed 3 bases, J shed 2 bases, and the junction held 6 bases outside the gene matches. CDR1 MNHNS and CDR2 SASEGT come from the germline V gene. The CDR3 has 15 residues. CDR3 loop: CASSDSNRGAYEQYF. CDR3 DNA sequence: TGTGCCAGCAGTGACTCGAACAGGGGGGCCTACGAGCAGTACTTC.

V and J are TRBV2 and TRBJ1-5; 7 bases match TRBD1. The CDR3 covers 15 residues. Unmatched junction bases numbered 10, after V lost 7 bases and J lost 4 bases. The germline CDR1 and CDR2 sequences are SNHLY and FYNNEI. This CDR3 is CASKLGQSLNQPQHF. CDR3 coding DNA: TGTGCCAGCAAATTGGGACAGTCTTTAAATCAGCCCCAGCATTTT.

The J gene is TRBJ2-2, the V gene TRBV7-8; 10 positions agree with TRBD1. This CDR3 has 14 residues. V shed 6 bases and J 6 bases; nucleotides not matched to a gene: 4. Looked up from germline, CDR1 is SGHVS and CDR2 is FQNEAQ. The CDR3, as DNA: TGTGCCAGCAGGCGGACAGGGGGAGCCGGGGAGCTGTTTTTT. Translating it yields CASRRTGGAGELFF.

This chain links TRBV2 with TRBJ1-1, with D perhaps TRBD1 (5 bases). The CDR3 consists of 11 residues. Germline V lookup: CDR1 SNHLY, CDR2 FYNNEI. V was cut by 8 bases and J by 3 bases, with 7 bases left in between. CDR3 nucleotides: TGTGCCAGCGGGGGGGACACTGAAGCTTTCTTT. Residues: CASGGDTEAFF.

The gene calls are TRBV30 and TRBJ1-4; 7 positions agree with TRBD1. CDR3 size: 15 residues. The germline V gene encodes CDR1 GTSNPN and CDR2 SVGIG (reference sequence). The V and J ends lost 3 bases and 5 bases, in that order; junction bases with no gene match: 9. DNA for the CDR3: TGTGCCTGGAGACCCGGACAGGAAAAGAATGAAAAACTGTTTTTT. Its protein is CAWRPGQEKNEKLFF. Using reference TRBV30 and TRBJ1-4 for the parts outside the CDR3, the full variable domain is SQTIHQWPATLVQPVGSPLSLECTVEGTSNPNLYWYRQAAGRGLQLLFYSVGIGQISSEVPQNLSASRPQDRQFILSSKKLLLSDSGFYLCAWRPGQEKNEKLFFGSGTQLSVL.

The chain is built from TRBV7-2 and TRBJ2-1, with TRBD1 matching 9 bases. Germline lookup yields CDR1 SGHTA and CDR2 FQGNSA. This CDR3 region has 17 residues. Trimming cost V 6 bases and J 9 bases; bases outside gene matches: 18. In DNA, the CDR3 is TGTGCCAGCAGGGACGTTGGTACAGGGGGCGGTTCTGGTGAGCAGTTCTTC. This gives the protein CASRDVGTGGGSGEQFF.